The clone carrying this T cell receptor (beta chain) occurred many times. Antigen: not known. Library preparation (for TCRbeta) was performed with unique molecular identifiers. TCRdb analysed the PCR reads with MiXCR anew, one entry per CDR3 protein. This sample carries some 300,000 distinct CDR3 sequences, roughly 8.2% of them seen once, and the ten largest clones take about 9.1%. CDR3 length: 14 amino acids. The J segment lost 7 bases and the V segment lost 4 bases, leaving 4 bases of the junction unmatched. The germline CDR1 and CDR2 sequences are MDHEN and SYDVKM. The data were obtained in a study of T-cell reconstitution after alpha-beta-depleted transplantation in children. Study-wide results and limits: When one year had passed after transplant, most T-cell counts and diversity came from newly produced T cells. In some patients, recipient T cells and intrathymic progenitors surviving conditioning explained high day-60 diversity. Roughly two months post-transplant, alpha-beta T cells reportedly originated from several hundred graft clones that had expanded.

Sequences were derived from peripheral blood, sampled 360 days after TCRalphabeta/CD19-depleted stem cell transplant. The clonotype comes from a female patient aged 2 to 10 who had a stem cell transplant for Fanconi anemia, so the T cells may come from the graft donor. V gene TRBV28 combines with J gene TRBJ1-4; 9 nucleotides align to TRBD1. CDR3 coding DNA: TGTGCCAGCAGTTCGGGACAGGGCGGTGAAAAACTGTTTTTT. It translates to CASSSGQGGEKLFF.